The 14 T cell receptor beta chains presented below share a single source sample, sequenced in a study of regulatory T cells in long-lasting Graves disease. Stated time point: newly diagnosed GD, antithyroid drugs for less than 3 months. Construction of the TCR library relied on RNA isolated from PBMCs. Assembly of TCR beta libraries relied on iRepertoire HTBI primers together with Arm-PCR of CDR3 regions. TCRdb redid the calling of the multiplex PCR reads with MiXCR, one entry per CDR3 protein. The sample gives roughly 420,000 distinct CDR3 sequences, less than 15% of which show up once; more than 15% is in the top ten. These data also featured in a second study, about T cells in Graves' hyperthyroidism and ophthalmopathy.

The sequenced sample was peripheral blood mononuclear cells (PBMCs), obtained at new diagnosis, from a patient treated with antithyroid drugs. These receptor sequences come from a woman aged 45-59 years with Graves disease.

CDR3 nucleotides: TGCGCCAGCAGCTCCGCGGGACTAGGGCACACCGGGGAGCTGTTTTTT. Translating gives CASSSAGLGHTGELFF. The V call is TRBV5-1, the J call TRBJ2-2, with TRBD2 matching 8 bases. Germline V gene data show CDR1 as SGHRS and CDR2 as YFSETQ. The CDR3 consists of 16 residues. Trimming removed 3 bases from V and 3 bases from J; junction bases left unmatched: 7.

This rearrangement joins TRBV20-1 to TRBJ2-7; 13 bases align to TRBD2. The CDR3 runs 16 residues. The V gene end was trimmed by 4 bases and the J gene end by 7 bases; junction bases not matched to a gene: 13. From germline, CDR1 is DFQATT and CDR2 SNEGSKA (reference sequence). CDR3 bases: TGCAGTGCTACCCGAACTAGCGGGAGGGCCAGAAATGAGCAGTACTTC. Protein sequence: CSATRTSGRARNEQYF.

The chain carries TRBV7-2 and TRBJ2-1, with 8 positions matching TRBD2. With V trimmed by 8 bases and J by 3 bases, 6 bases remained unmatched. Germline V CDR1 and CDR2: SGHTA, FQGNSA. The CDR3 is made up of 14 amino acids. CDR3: CASESGSGYNEQFF. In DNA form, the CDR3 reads TGTGCCAGCGAAAGCGGGAGTGGCTACAATGAGCAGTTCTTC. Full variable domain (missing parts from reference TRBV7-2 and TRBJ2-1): GAGVSQSPSNKVTEKGKDVELRCDPISGHTALYWYRQSLGQGLEFLIYFQGNSAPDKSGLPSDRFSAERTGGSVSTLTIQRTQQEDSAVYLCASESGSGYNEQFFGPGTRLTVL.

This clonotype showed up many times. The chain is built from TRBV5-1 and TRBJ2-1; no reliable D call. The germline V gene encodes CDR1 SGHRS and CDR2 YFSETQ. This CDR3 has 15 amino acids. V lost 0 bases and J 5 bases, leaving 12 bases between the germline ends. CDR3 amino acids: CASSLVHTMNNEQFF. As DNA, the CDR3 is TGCGCCAGCAGCTTGGTACACACGATGAACAATGAGCAGTTCTTC.

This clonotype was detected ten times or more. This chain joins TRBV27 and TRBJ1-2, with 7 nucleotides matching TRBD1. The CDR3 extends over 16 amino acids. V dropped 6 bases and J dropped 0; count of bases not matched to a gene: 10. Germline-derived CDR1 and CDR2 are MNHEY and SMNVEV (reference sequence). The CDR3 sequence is CASRRQGTSSNYGYTF. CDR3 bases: TGTGCCAGCAGACGACAGGGTACATCATCTAACTATGGCTACACCTTC.

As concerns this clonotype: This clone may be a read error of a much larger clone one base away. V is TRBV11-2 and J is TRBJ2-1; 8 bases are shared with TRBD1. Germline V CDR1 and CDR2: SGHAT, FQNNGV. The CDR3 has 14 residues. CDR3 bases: TGTGCCAGCAGCTCTAAGACAGGGGTAGATACGCAGTGTTTT. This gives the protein CASSSKTGVDTQCF.

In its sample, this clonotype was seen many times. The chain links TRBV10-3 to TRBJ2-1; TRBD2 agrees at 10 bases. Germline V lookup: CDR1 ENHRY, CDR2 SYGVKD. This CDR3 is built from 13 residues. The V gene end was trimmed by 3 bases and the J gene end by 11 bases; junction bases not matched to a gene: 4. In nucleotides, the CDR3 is TGTGCCATCAGTGATCTAGCGGGAGTAAAGCAGTTCTTC. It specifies CAISDLAGVKQFF.

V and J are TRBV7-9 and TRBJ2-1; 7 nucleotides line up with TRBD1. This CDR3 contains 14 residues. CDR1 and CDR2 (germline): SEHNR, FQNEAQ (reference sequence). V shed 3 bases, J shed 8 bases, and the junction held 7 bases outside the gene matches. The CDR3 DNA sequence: TGTGCCAGCAGCTTGATACAGGGGCCCCATGAGCAGTTCTTC. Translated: CASSLIQGPHEQFF.

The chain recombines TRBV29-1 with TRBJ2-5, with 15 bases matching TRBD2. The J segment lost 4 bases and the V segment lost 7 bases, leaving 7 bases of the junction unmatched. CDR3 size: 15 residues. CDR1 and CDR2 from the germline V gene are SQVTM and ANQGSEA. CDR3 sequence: CSGRTSGRARETQYF. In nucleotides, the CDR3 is TGCAGCGGCCGGACTAGCGGGAGGGCCAGAGAGACCCAGTACTTC.

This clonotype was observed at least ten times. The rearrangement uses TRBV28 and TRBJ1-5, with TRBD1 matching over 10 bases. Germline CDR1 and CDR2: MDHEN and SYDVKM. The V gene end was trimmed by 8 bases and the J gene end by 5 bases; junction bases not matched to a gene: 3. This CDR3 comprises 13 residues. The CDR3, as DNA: TGTGCCAGCGAGACAGGGGGCGATCAGCCCCAGCATTTT. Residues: CASETGGDQPQHF.

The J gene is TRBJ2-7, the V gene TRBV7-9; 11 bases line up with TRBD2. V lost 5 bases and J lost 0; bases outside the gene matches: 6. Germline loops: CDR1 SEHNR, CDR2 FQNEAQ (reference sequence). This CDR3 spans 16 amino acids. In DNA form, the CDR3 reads TGTGCCAGCAGCCACCCCGGGACTAGCGGCTCCTACGAGCAGTACTTC. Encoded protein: CASSHPGTSGSYEQYF.

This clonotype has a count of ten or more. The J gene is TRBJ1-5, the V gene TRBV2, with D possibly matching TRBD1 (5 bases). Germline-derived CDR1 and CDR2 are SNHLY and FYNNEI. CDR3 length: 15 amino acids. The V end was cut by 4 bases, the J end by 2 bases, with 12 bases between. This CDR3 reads CASSASQGGNQPQHF. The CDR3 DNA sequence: TGTGCCAGCAGTGCTAGTCAGGGTGGCAATCAGCCCCAGCATTTT.

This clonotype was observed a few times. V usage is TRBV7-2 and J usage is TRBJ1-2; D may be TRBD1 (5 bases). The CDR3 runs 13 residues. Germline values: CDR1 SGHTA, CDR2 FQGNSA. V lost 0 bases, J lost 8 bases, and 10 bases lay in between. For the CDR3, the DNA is TGTGCCAGCAGCTTAGCTGGGGGGGAAGGCTACACCTTC. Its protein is CASSLAGGEGYTF.

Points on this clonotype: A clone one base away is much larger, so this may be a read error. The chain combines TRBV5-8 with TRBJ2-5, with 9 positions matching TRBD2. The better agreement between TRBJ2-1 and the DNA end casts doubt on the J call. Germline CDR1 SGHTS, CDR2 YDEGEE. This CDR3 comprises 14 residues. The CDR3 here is CASSWGTSSNEQFF. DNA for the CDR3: TGTGCCAGCAGCTGGGGGACTAGCAGCAATGAGCAGTTCTTC.